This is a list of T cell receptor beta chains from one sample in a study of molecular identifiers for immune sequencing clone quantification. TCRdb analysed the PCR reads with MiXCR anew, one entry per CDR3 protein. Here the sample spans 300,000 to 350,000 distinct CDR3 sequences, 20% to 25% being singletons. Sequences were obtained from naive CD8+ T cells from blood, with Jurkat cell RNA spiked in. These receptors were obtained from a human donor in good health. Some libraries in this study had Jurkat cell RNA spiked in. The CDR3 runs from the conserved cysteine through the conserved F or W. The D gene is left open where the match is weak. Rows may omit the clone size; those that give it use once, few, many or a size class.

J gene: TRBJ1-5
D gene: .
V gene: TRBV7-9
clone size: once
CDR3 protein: CASSLLADTQHF
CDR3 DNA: TGTGCCAGCAGCTTACTAGCAGATACGCAGCATTTT

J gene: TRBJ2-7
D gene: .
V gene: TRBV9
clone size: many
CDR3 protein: CASSVGDTYEQYF
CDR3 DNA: TGTGCCAGCAGCGTAGGGGACACTTACGAGCAGTACTTC

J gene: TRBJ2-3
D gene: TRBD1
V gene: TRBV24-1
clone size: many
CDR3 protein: CATSDETGYTDTQYF
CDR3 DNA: TGTGCCACCAGTGATGAGACAGGGTACACAGATACGCAGTATTTT

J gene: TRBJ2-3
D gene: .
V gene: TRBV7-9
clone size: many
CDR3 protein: CASSSFGLGPDTQYF
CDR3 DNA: TGTGCCAGCAGCTCGTTCGGGCTAGGCCCAGATACGCAGTATTTT

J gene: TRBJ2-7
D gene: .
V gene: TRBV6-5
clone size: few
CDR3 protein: CASSYSRAYERYF
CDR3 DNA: TGTGCCAGCAGTTACTCGAGAGCCTACGAGCGGTACTTC

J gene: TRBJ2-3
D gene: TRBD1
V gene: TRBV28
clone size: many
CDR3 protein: CASSSLITRQGLDTQYF
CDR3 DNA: TGTGCCAGCAGTTCTCTAATAACCCGACAGGGGTTGGATACGCAGTATTTT

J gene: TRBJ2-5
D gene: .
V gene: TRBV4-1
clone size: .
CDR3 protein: CASSPHRQYSPRGVQGTQYF
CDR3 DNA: TGCGCCAGCAGCCCGCACCGACAGTATTCCCCCAGGGGAGTCCAAGGGACCCAGTACTTC

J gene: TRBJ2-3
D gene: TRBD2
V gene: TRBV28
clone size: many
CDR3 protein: CATSAGTSSTDTQYF
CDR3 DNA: TGTGCCACCTCGGCCGGGACTAGCAGCACAGATACGCAGTATTTT

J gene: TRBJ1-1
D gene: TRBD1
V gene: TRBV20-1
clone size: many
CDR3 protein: CRGQGMNTEAFF
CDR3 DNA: TGCAGGGGACAGGGGATGAACACTGAAGCTTTCTTT

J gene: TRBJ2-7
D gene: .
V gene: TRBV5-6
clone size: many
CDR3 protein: CASSFGGGSSYEQYF
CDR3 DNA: TGTGCCAGCAGCTTCGGAGGGGGAAGCTCCTACGAGCAGTACTTC

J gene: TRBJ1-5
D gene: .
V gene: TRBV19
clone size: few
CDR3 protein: CASSLTTGGNQPQHF
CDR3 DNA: TGTGCCAGTAGCCTAACGACGGGGGGAAATCAGCCCCAGCATTTT

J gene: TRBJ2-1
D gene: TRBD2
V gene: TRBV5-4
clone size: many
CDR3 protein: CASSLGTSAYNEQFF
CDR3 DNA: TGTGCCAGCAGCTTGGGAACTAGCGCCTACAATGAGCAGTTCTTC

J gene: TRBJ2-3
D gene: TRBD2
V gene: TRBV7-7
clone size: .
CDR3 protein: CASSLEPGASGLDTQYF
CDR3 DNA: TGTGCTAGCAGCTTAGAACCCGGGGCTAGCGGGTTAGATACGCAGTATTTT

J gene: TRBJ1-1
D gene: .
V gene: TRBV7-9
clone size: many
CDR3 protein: CASTHGGVEAFF
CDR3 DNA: TGTGCCAGCACCCACGGGGGGGTTGAGGCTTTCTTT

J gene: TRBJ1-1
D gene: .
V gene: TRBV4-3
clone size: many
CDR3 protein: CASSQGRGVDSTEAFF
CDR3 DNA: TGCGCCAGCAGCCAAGGGAGGGGTGTCGATTCCACTGAAGCTTTCTTT

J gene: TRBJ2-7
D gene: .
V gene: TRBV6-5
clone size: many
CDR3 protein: CASSRTQAPHEQYF
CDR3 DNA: TGTGCCAGCAGTAGAACACAGGCGCCCCACGAGCAGTACTTC

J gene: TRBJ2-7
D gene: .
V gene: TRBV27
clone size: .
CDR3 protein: CASSSTGTGYEQYF
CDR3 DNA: TGTGCCAGCAGTTCAACCGGGACTGGCTACGAGCAGTACTTC

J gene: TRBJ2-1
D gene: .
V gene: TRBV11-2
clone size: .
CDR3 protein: CASSSGASFF
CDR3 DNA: TGTGCCAGCAGTTCAGGGGCCTCGTTCTTC

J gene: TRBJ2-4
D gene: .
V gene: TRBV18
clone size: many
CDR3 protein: CASSPAGRKNIQYF
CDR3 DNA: TGTGCCAGCTCACCCGCGGGACGGAAAAACATTCAGTACTTC

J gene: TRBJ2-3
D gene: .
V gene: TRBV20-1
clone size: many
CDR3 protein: CSARQPDGTDTQYF
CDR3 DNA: TGCAGTGCTAGACAACCTGACGGGACAGATACGCAGTATTTT

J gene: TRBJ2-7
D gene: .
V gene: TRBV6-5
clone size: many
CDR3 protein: CASSYGPAIYEQYF
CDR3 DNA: TGTGCCAGCAGTTACGGTCCGGCAATATACGAGCAGTACTTC

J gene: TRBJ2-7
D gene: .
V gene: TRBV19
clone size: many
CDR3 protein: CASSIGGKDYEQYF
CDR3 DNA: TGTGCCAGTAGTATCGGCGGGAAGGACTACGAGCAGTACTTC

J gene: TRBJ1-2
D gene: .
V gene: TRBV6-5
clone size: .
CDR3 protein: CASSHSGEGTNYGYTF
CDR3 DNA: TGTGCCAGCAGTCACTCCGGGGAGGGCACTAACTATGGCTACACCTTC

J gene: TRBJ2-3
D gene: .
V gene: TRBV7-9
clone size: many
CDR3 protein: CASSSGLGREDTQYF
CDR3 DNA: TGTGCCAGCAGCTCCGGGTTGGGACGTGAAGATACGCAGTATTTT

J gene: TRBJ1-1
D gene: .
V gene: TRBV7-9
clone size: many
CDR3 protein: CASSPAGTEAFF
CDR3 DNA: TGTGCCAGCAGCCCGGCGGGCACTGAAGCTTTCTTT

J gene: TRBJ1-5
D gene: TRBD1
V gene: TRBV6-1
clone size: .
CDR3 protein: CASTQDRGPYSNQPQHF
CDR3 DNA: TGTGCTAGCACCCAGGACAGGGGCCCTTATAGCAATCAGCCCCAGCATTTT

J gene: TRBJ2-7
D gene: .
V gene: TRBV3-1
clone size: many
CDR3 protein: CSPYEQYF
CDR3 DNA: TGTTCACCCTACGAGCAGTACTTC

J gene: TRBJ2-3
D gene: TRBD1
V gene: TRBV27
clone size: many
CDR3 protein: CASRQGGGTQYF
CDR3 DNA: TGTGCCAGTAGACAGGGGGGGGGTACGCAGTATTTT

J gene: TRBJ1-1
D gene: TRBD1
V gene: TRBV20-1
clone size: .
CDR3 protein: CRKDRDTEAFF
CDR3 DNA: TGCAGGAAAGACAGGGACACTGAAGCTTTCTTT

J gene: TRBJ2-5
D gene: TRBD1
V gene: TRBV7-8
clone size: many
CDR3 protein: CASSARLGTGPEETQYF
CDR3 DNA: TGTGCCAGCAGCGCGCGCCTTGGGACAGGCCCCGAAGAGACCCAGTACTTC

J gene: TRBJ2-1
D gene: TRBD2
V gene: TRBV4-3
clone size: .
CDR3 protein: CASSQDSGLAYNEQFF
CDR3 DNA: TGCGCCAGCAGCCAAGATAGCGGGTTGGCCTACAATGAGCAGTTCTTC

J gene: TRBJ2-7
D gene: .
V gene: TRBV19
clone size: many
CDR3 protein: CASSLELRSSYEQYF
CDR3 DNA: TGTGCCAGTAGTTTAGAACTCCGAAGCTCCTACGAGCAGTACTTC

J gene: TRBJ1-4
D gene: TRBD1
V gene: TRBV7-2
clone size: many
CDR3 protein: CASSYGQGTRPTNEKLFF
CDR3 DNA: TGTGCCAGCAGCTACGGACAGGGGACACGACCAACTAATGAAAAACTGTTTTTT

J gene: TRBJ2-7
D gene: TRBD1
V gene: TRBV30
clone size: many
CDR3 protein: CAWSVGTGVAYEQYF
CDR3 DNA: TGTGCCTGGAGTGTAGGGACAGGGGTAGCCTACGAGCAGTACTTC

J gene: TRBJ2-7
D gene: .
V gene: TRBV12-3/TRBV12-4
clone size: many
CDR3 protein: CASGDGRSYEQYF
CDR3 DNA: TGTGCCAGCGGCGACGGTCGCTCCTACGAGCAGTACTTC

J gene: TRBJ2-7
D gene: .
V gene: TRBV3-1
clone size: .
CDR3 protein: CASSQSDYEQYF
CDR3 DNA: TGTGCCAGCAGCCAGTCAGACTACGAGCAGTACTTC

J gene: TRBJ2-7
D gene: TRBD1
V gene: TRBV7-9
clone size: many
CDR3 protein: CASSLASGQGYEQYF
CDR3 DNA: TGTGCCAGCAGCTTAGCATCGGGACAGGGGTACGAGCAGTACTTC

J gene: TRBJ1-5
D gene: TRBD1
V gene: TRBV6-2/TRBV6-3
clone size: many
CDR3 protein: CASSYSRDRDLHSNQPQHF
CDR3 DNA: TGTGCCAGCAGTTACTCCCGAGACAGGGATCTACATAGCAATCAGCCCCAGCATTTT

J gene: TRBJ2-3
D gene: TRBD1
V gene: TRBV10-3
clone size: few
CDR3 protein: CAISDPGTATDTQYF
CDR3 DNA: TGTGCCATCAGTGACCCCGGGACAGCCACAGATACGCAGTATTTT

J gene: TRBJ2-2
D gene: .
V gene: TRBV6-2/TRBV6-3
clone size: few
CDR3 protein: CASSWTFGELVF
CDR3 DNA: TGTGCCAGCAGTTGGACTTTCGGGGAGCTGGTTTTT

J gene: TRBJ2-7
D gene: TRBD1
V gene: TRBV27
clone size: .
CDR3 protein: CASSGQGVFYEQYF
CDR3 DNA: TGTGCCAGCAGCGGACAGGGGGTATTCTACGAGCAGTACTTC

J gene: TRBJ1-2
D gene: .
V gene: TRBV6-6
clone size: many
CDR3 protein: CASSYSGTTPNYGYTF
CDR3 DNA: TGTGCCAGCAGTTATTCAGGGACGACCCCTAACTATGGCTACACCTTC

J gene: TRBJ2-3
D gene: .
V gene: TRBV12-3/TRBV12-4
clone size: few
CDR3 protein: CASKAAYVETQYF
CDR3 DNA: TGTGCCAGCAAGGCGGCTTATGTTGAGACGCAGTATTTT

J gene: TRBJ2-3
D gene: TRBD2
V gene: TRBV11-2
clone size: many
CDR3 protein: CASSLETSATDTQYF
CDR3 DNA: TGTGCCAGCAGCTTAGAGACTAGCGCCACAGATACGCAGTATTTT

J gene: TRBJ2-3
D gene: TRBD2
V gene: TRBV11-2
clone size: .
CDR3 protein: CASSLLAGNTDTQYF
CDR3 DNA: TGTGCCAGCAGCTTACTAGCGGGAAATACAGATACGCAGTATTTT

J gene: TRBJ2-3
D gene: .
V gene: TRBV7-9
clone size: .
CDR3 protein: CASSHTSHTDTQYF
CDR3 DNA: TGTGCCAGCAGTCACACTAGTCACACAGATACGCAGTATTTT

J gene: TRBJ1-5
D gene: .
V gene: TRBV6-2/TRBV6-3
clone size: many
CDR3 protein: CASSPILEPQHF
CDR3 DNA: TGTGCCAGCAGCCCGATCCTTGAACCCCAGCATTTT

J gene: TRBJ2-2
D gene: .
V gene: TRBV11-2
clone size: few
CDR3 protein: CASSLGPLTGELFF
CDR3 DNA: TGTGCCAGCAGCTTAGGGCCTCTCACCGGGGAGCTGTTTTTT

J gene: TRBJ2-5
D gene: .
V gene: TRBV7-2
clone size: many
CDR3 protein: CASSFPGLEGTQYF
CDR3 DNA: TGTGCCAGCAGCTTTCCCGGTTTGGAGGGGACCCAGTACTTC

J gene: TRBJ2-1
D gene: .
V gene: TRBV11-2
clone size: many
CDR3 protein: CASSVGPTVNEQFF
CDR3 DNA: TGTGCCAGCAGCGTGGGACCGACCGTCAATGAGCAGTTCTTC

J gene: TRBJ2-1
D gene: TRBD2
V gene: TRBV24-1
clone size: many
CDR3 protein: CATSEPASGSYNEQFF
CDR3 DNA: TGTGCCACCAGTGAGCCCGCTAGCGGGAGCTACAATGAGCAGTTCTTC

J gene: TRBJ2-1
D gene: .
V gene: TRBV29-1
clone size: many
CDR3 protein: CSGDEQFF
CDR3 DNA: TGCAGCGGGGATGAGCAGTTCTTC

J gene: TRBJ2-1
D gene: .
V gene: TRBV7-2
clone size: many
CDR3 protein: CASSKRGGNPYNEQFF
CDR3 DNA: TGTGCCAGCAGCAAACGAGGGGGGAACCCCTACAATGAGCAGTTCTTC